This T cell receptor (beta chain) was found in a study of T cells after yellow fever vaccination. General study findings and limits: Post-booster repertoires again held most primary-vaccination clones (just under 97% CD4, roughly 90% CD8). Bulk-population clonotypes that are abundant could appear as contaminants in FACS-sorted repertoires. On re-exposure, the response was weaker but peaked faster, at day 5 versus 15.

Concerning this clonotype itself: Its specificity is not known.

TCRdb reprocessed the 5' RACE reads via MiXCR and lists one record per CDR3 protein. Of 95,000 to 150,000 distinct CDR3 sequences in the sample, 7.4% are singletons; the top ten hold just under 2.5%. Germline CDR1 reads SGHTA; CDR2 reads FQGNSA. The CDR3 runs 14 residues. V was clipped by 0 bases and J by 8 bases, with 13 bases between them. This specimen consisted of CD4+ T cells sorted from PBMCs, obtained 9 to 11 days after the first yellow fever vaccination. The sequence was obtained from a man aged 18 to 30 who received the YFV17D yellow fever vaccine. The rearrangement uses TRBV7-2 and TRBJ1-2; D gene uncertain. CDR3 bases: TGTGCCAGCAGCTTAGCGCTCGGGAACGGCGGCTACACCTTC. Its translation: CASSLALGNGGYTF.